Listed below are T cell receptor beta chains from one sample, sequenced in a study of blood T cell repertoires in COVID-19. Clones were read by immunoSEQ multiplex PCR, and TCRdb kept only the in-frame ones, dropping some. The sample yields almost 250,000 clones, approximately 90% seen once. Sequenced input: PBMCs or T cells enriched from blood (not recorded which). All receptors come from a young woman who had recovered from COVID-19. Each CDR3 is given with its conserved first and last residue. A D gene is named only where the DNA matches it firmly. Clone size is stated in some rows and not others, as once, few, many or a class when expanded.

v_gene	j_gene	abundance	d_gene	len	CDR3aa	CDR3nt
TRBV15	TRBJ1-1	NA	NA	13	CATSRDLTGGAFF	TGTGCCACCAGCAGAGATCTGACGGGAGGAGCTTTCTTT
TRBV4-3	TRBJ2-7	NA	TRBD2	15	CASSHNLVAGYEQYF	TGCGCCAGCAGCCACAACCTAGTAGCGGGCTACGAGCAGTACTTC
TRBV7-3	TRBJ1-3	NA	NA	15	CASSRAAGSGNTIYF	TGTGCCAGCAGCCGCGCGGCTGGATCTGGAAACACCATATATTTT
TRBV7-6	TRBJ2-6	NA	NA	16	CASSRTAGSGANVLTF	TGTGCCAGCAGCCGCACAGCCGGCTCTGGGGCCAACGTCCTGACTTTC
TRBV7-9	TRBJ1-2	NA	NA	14	CASSLVGGSYGYTF	TGTGCCAGCAGCCTAGTTGGGGGCTCCTATGGCTACACCTTC
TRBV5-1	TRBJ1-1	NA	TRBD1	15	CASSLDGQGRSEAFF	TGCGCCAGCAGCTTGGACGGACAGGGGAGGTCTGAAGCTTTCTTT
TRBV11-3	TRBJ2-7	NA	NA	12	CASSSGGYEQYF	TGTGCCAGCAGCTCCGGGGGCTACGAGCAGTACTTC
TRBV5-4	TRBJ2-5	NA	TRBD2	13	CASSFGGEETQYF	TGTGCCAGCAGCTTTGGGGGGGAAGAGACCCAGTACTTC
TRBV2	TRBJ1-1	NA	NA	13	CASTGEGNTEAFF	TGTGCCAGCACGGGTGAGGGGAACACTGAAGCTTTCTTT
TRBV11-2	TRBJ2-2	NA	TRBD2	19	CASSLTSGGLSAGTGELFF	TGTGCCAGCAGCTTAACTAGCGGGGGACTGTCTGCGGGGACCGGGGAGCTGTTTTTT
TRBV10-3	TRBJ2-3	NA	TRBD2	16	CAISDRAGVSTDTQYF	TGTGCCATCAGTGATAGAGCGGGAGTAAGCACAGATACGCAGTATTTT
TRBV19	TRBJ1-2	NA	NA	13	CASSPRGNYGYTF	TGTGCCAGTAGCCCTAGAGGTAACTATGGCTACACCTTC
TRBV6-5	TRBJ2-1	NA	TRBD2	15	CASSYGGSTYNEQFF	TGTGCCAGCAGTTACGGCGGGAGTACCTACAATGAGCAGTTCTTC
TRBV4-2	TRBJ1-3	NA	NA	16	CASSQARRGEGNTIYF	TGTGCCAGCAGCCAGGCCCGTCGGGGGGAAGGAAACACCATATATTTT
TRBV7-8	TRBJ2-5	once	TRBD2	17	CASSSPLRLASGETQYF	TGTGCCAGCAGCTCCCCTTTGAGACTAGCGAGTGGGGAGACCCAGTACTTC
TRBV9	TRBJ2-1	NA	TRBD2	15	CASSSGLAVYNEQFF	TGTGCCAGCAGCTCGGGACTAGCGGTCTACAATGAGCAGTTCTTC
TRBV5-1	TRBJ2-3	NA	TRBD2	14	CASSLGQIAGTQYF	TGCGCCAGCAGCTTGGGACAGATAGCGGGTACGCAGTATTTT
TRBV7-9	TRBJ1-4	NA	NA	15	CASSPLVGRHEKLFF	TGTGCCAGCAGCCCCCTCGTGGGCAGACATGAAAAACTGTTTTTT
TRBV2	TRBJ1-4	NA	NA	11	CASMSGEKLFF	TGTGCCAGCATGTCAGGTGAAAAACTGTTTTTT
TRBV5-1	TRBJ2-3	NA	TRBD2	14	CASRLAGSTDTQYF	TGCGCCAGCAGACTAGCGGGGAGCACAGATACGCAGTATTTT
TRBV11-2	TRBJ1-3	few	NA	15	CASTLWGLSGNTIYF	TGTGCCAGCACCCTTTGGGGCCTCTCTGGAAACACCATATATTTT
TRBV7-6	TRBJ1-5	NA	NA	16	CASSLGGGTKGQPQHF	TGTGCCAGCAGCCTGGGCGGGGGGACAAAAGGTCAGCCCCAGCATTTT
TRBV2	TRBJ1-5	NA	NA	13	CASSLLEGQPQHF	TGTGCCAGCAGTTTACTAGAGGGTCAGCCCCAGCATTTT
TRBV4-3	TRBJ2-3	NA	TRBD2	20	CASSQDISSAGGLSTDTQYF	TGCGCCAGCAGCCAAGATATTAGTTCAGCGGGAGGTCTTAGCACAGATACGCAGTATTTT
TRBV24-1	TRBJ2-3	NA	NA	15	CATSDLPSTTDTQYF	TGTGCCACCAGTGATTTGCCCTCTACCACAGATACGCAGTATTTT
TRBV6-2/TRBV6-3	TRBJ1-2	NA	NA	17	CASSSNSGQITRYGYTF	TGTGCCAGCAGTTCCAATTCCGGACAGATTACACGGTATGGCTACACCTTC
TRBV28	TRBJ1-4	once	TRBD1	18	CASSLVGQGKLVGEKLFF	TGTGCCAGCAGTTTAGTGGGACAGGGGAAATTAGTGGGTGAAAAACTGTTTTTT
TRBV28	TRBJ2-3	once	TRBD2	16	CASSTPFAGVEDTQYF	TGTGCCAGCAGTACTCCCTTCGCGGGAGTAGAAGATACGCAGTATTTT
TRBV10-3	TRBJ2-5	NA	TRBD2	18	CAIITSRLAGVGQETQYF	TGTGCCATCATAACAAGCCGACTAGCGGGAGTGGGCCAAGAGACCCAGTACTTC
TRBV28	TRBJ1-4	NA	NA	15	CASSSQGGRSEKLFF	TGTGCCAGCAGTTCCCAGGGTGGAAGGAGTGAAAAACTGTTTTTT
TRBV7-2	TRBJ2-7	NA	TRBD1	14	CASSRRQGTYEQYF	TGTGCCAGCAGCCGCAGACAGGGAACCTACGAGCAGTACTTC
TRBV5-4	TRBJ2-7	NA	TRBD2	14	CASSFGTRAYEQYF	TGTGCCAGCAGCTTCGGGACTAGGGCGTACGAGCAGTACTTC
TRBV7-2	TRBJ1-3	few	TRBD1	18	CASSPGGGASLSGNTIYF	TGTGCCAGCAGCCCCGGAGGGGGCGCGTCCCTCTCTGGAAACACCATATATTTT
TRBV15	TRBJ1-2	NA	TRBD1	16	CATSRDLQGMNYGYTF	TGTGCCACCAGCAGAGATCTACAGGGGATGAACTATGGCTACACCTTC
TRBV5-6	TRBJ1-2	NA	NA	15	CASSLVQAGNYGYTF	TGTGCCAGCAGCTTGGTACAGGCCGGAAACTATGGCTACACCTTC
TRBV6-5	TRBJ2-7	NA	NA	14	CASTNRGGFAEQYF	TGTGCCAGCACCAACCGGGGAGGTTTCGCCGAGCAGTACTTC
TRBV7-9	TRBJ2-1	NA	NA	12	CASSLNTGEQFF	TGTGCCAGCAGCTTAAACACAGGGGAGCAGTTCTTC
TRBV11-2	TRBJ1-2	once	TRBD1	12	CASSPTGMSYTF	TGTGCCAGCAGCCCGACAGGGATGAGCTACACCTTC
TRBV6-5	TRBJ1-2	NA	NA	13	CASSYPEGVGYTF	TGTGCCAGCAGTTACCCCGAGGGGGTAGGCTACACCTTC
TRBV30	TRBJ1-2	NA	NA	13	CAWSVSQGYGYTF	TGTGCCTGGAGTGTTTCCCAGGGATATGGCTACACCTTC
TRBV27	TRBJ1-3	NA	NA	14	CASSFSRSGNTIYF	TGTGCCAGCAGTTTTAGTCGCTCTGGAAACACCATATATTTT
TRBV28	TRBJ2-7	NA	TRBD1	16	CASSSPSDRGPYEQYF	TGTGCCAGCAGTTCTCCGTCGGACAGGGGTCCCTACGAGCAGTACTTC
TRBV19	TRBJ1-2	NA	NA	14	CASSMSREEGGYTF	TGTGCCAGTAGTATGTCGAGGGAAGAAGGAGGCTACACCTTC
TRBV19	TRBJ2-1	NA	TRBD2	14	CASSPSGSRNEQFF	TGTGCCAGTAGCCCTAGCGGGAGTAGAAATGAGCAGTTCTTC
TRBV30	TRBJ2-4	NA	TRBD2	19	CAWSALAGQADLAKNIQYF	TGTGCCTGGAGTGCGCTAGCGGGGCAGGCTGATCTAGCCAAAAACATTCAGTACTTC
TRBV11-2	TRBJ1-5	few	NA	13	CASSGQVNQPQHF	TGTGCCAGCAGCGGACAAGTCAATCAGCCCCAGCATTTT
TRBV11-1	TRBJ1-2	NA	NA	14	CASSLVRENYGYTF	TGTGCCAGCAGCTTAGTCCGGGAGAACTATGGCTACACCTTC
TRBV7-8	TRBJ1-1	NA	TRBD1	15	CASSYYTGANTEAFF	TGTGCCAGCAGCTATTATACAGGGGCGAACACTGAAGCTTTCTTT
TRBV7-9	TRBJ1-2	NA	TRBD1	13	CASVGQGEYGYTF	TGTGCCAGCGTAGGACAGGGTGAATATGGCTACACCTTC
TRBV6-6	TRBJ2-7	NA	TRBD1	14	CASQTNRGSYEQYF	TGTGCCAGCCAAACTAACAGGGGCTCCTACGAGCAGTACTTC
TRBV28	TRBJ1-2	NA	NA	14	CASSLRGKYYGYTF	TGTGCCAGCAGTTTACGGGGGAAGTACTATGGCTACACCTTC
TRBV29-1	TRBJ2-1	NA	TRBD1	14	CSGSKGQAREEQFF	TGCAGCGGAAGCAAGGGACAGGCGCGCGAGGAGCAGTTCTTC
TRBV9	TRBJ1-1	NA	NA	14	CASSLQQGNTEAFF	TGTGCCAGCAGCTTACAACAGGGGAACACTGAAGCTTTCTTT
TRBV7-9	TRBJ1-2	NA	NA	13	CASSFPDRSGYTF	TGTGCCAGCAGCTTCCCCGACAGGTCTGGCTACACCTTC
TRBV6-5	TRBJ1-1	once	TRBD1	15	CASRADRVAVTEAFF	TGTGCCAGCAGGGCAGACAGGGTTGCTGTCACTGAAGCTTTCTTT